The clone carrying this T cell receptor beta chain was counted at least ten times. Antigen: not known. According to the study, TCR beta libraries were built with iRepertoire HTBI primers and CDR3-region Arm-PCR. MiXCR was run by TCRdb on the multiplex PCR reads, yielding one entry per CDR3 protein. The table includes about 400,000 distinct CDR3 sequences, around 20% detected once. Time point in this sample: persistent/refractory GD, antithyroid drugs over 5 years with positive TRAb. PBMCs were the source of the RNA used for TCR sequencing. The collection involved drawing around 8.5 milliliters of peripheral blood into EDTA tubes. CDR1 and CDR2 (germline): SNHLY, FYNNEI. CDR3 length: 12 amino acids. V was pared by 10 bases and J by 6 bases, with 3 bases of the junction left unmatched. These data belong to a study of regulatory T cells in long-lasting Graves disease. General observations from the study: Under persistent disease, TRBV28, TRBJ1-2 and TRBJ2-5 were used preferentially. Rather than thyroid tissue, only peripheral blood underwent study. Having few samples may have compromised the accuracy.

Sequences were derived from peripheral blood mononuclear cells (PBMCs), sampled when the disease was refractory, from a patient treated with antithyroid drugs. This sequence was found in a female donor with Graves disease. The gene calls are TRBV2 and TRBJ2-7, with 13 nucleotides matching TRBD2. In nucleotides, the CDR3 is TGTGCCAAGGGACTAGCGGGAAGCGAGCAGTACTTC. It specifies CAKGLAGSEQYF.